This TCR beta chain was observed in a study of T cell repertoires in cytomegalovirus infection. Across the study: Through public TCR beta signatures, both CMV infection and matching HLA type were indicated.

The table lists this clonotype with many counts. Its antigen is as yet unknown. Study findings and constraints: CMV-specific HLA-C-restricted TCR beta clonotypes dominated the ex vivo response.

Each CDR3 protein gets one entry after TCRdb re-called the reads with MiXCR. In the table there are around 180,000 distinct CDR3 sequences, approximately 20% of which are singletons. The clonotype originates from a human donor in good health (CMV status not recorded). Some clones in this sample may be carry-over from other donors' samples. The sample comprised PBMCs.

The DNA for the CDR3 is TGTGCCAGCAGCTTAGCGGTAGGGACCGGGGAGCTGTTTTTT. Protein: CASSLAVGTGELFF. The chain links TRBV7-6 to TRBJ2-2; D is uncertain. Germline V gives CDR1 SGHVS, CDR2 FNYEAQ. V was cut by 0 bases and J by 5 bases, with 7 bases left in between. CDR3 length: 14 residues.